This T cell receptor beta chain was retrieved from a study of T cells in Graves' hyperthyroidism and ophthalmopathy. About the study: Peripheral blood collection took place at initial diagnosis, before any treatment.

The CDR3 totals 16 residues. The trim removed 3 bases at V and 5 bases at J, leaving 7 bases unmatched. Germline V gene sequence: CDR1 MNHNS, CDR2 SASEGT. Graves' hyperthyroidism was deemed stable absent ophthalmopathy progression within 18 months. These patients, aged 18 to 65, had recently diagnosed hyperthyroidism lasting under 2 months. The diagnoses drew upon clinical symptoms, serum thyroxine and TRAb, thyroid ultrasound and orbital computed tomography. Ten or more counts support this clonotype. There were TCR beta CDR3 regions amplified from RNA transcripts. First-round RT-PCR with HTBI primers amplified the TCR CDR3 region. TCRdb itself ran the multiplex PCR reads through MiXCR, one entry per CDR3 protein. The data contain about 420,000 distinct CDR3 sequences, roughly 13% of them seen just once; the ten biggest clones take up less than 6.5%.

Source material: blood. The gene calls are TRBV6-1 and TRBJ1-6; 7 bases map to TRBD1. This clonotype originated in a woman aged 18-30 years with Graves' hyperthyroidism. CDR3: CASSEPWTGDNSPLHF. The CDR3 DNA reads as TGTGCCAGCAGTGAGCCCTGGACAGGTGATAATTCACCCCTCCACTTT.